Described below is a single TCR beta chain sequence and its context. Antigen specificity is unknown. These data are taken from a study of radiotherapy plus CTLA-4 blockade in lung cancer. Whole-study context: Objective responses were recorded in about 18% of patients, with disease control recorded in around 30%. Study-wide points: Reports identified early blood T cell clone dynamics, with interferon-beta, as the best response predictor. Clones derived from tumor TCRs expanded in blood after radiotherapy plus ipilimumab.

This CDR3 region has 13 residues. Trimming cost V 7 bases and J 1 base, with 10 bases left between them. Per the germline V gene, CDR1 is MNHEY and CDR2 is SVGAGI. The method was immunoSEQ multiplex PCR; TCRdb's version includes in-frame clones alone and lacks a portion of them. Of 62,000 or so clones listed, less than 80% were seen once; the top ten hold under 10%. The sequence came from a human donor with non-small cell lung cancer who had a complete response to radiotherapy plus ipilimumab. The source material was peripheral blood, sampled from a patient treated with radiotherapy plus ipilimumab. The rearrangement joins TRBV6-5 to TRBJ1-1; D remains ambiguous. DNA for the CDR3: TGTGCCAGCACGGGTCGGAAGAACACTGAAGCTTTCTTT. It specifies CASTGRKNTEAFF.